The present entry profiles one T cell receptor (beta chain) with its context. This sample was taken from a study of PD-L1 blockade in urothelial cancer. The CDR3 extends over 18 amino acids. V shed 4 bases and J shed 0 bases, with 24 bases lying between them. Germline assignment: CDR1 GTSNPN and CDR2 SVGIG (reference sequence). Time point defined: pretreatment peripheral blood. Patient sample counts ranged from 1 to 8, pretreatment and on-treatment. Only in-frame clones appear in the TCRdb table, and some are missing; sequencing was by immunoSEQ multiplex PCR. Of under 40,000 clones in the sample, 65% to 90% were seen once.

The V gene is TRBV30, the J gene TRBJ1-2, with D perhaps matching TRBD1 (5 bases). This TCR derives from a man aged 55 to 70 with urothelial cancer. Sample: PBMCs, taken around atezolizumab (anti-PD-L1) treatment. The CDR3 spells CAWKQYPAGTLANYGYTF. CDR3 coding DNA: TGTGCCTGGAAACAGTATCCGGCAGGGACTTTAGCTAACTATGGCTACACCTTC.